The following is a TCR beta chain sequence with its context. These data come from a study of blood T cell repertoires in COVID-19. The authors' processing: Amplification from reference gene primers served as the basis for estimated nucleated cell counts. The assay was immunoSEQ multiplex PCR, and TCRdb's table has in-frame clones only and misses some. V and J calls and clone size are as listed in that table; D and trimming were resolved from the DNA. The table records approximately 160,000 clones, 84% of them present only once. The germline V gene encodes CDR1 SGDLS and CDR2 YYNGEE. V was pared by 0 bases and J by 10 bases, with 3 bases of the junction left unmatched. The CDR3 loop spans 14 amino acids.

The sequence derives from a man between 40 and 49 years old who had recovered from COVID-19. The sample was peripheral blood. The chain is built from TRBV9 and TRBJ1-6, with 8 nucleotides matching TRBD1. The CDR3 spells CASSVETGESPLHF. In DNA, the CDR3 is TGTGCCAGCAGCGTAGAGACAGGGGAATCACCCCTCCACTTT.